This is a list of T cell receptor beta chains from one sample in a study of regulatory T cells in long-lasting Graves disease. TCRdb analysed the multiplex PCR reads with MiXCR anew, one entry per CDR3 protein. The sample consists of approximately 290,000 distinct CDR3 sequences, 20% to 25% of them appearing once. This sample comprised peripheral blood mononuclear cells (PBMCs), obtained when the disease was refractory, from a patient treated with antithyroid drugs. The receptors were sampled from a female donor with Graves disease. Each CDR3 is given with its conserved first and last residue. A D gene is named only where the DNA matches it firmly. Part of the rows lack a size; the others show once, few, many or a class for expanded clones.

j_gene | d_gene | abundance | len | v_gene | CDR3aa | CDR3nt
TRBJ1-6 | TRBD1 | few | 15 | TRBV7-2 | CASSFAGTEDSPLHF | TGTGCCAGCAGCTTCGCCGGGACAGAAGATTCACCCCTCCACTTT
TRBJ2-7 | TRBD1 | . | 18 | TRBV6-5 | CASSYRDRGGADMYEQYF | TGTGCCAGCAGTTACCGGGACAGGGGAGGGGCAGATATGTACGAGCAGTACTTC
TRBJ2-7 | . | few | 15 | TRBV29-1 | CSAVKGLGGFREQYF | TGCAGCGCGGTAAAAGGACTAGGGGGGTTTCGCGAGCAGTACTTC
TRBJ1-1 | . | many | 14 | TRBV28 | CASSLFGRDTEAFF | TGTGCCAGCAGTTTATTTGGACGGGACACTGAAGCTTTCTTT
TRBJ1-5 | TRBD1 | . | 14 | TRBV6-2/TRBV6-3 | CASSYGQGFQPQHF | TGTGCCAGCAGTTACGGACAGGGCTTTCAGCCCCAGCATTTT
TRBJ1-6 | TRBD1 | few | 18 | TRBV4-3 | CASSQDPRQGAGNSPLHF | TGCGCCAGCAGCCAAGATCCGAGGCAGGGGGCTGGTAATTCACCCCTCCACTTT
TRBJ2-7 | . | many | 15 | TRBV28 | CASSPIGPGNYEQYF | TGTGCCAGCAGTCCGATCGGCCCAGGGAACTACGAGCAGTACTTC
TRBJ1-3 | . | many | 11 | TRBV30 | CAWSERNTIYF | TGTGCCTGGAGTGAAAGAAACACCATATATTTT
TRBJ2-7 | . | . | 13 | TRBV6-2/TRBV6-3 | CASSSPRRDEQYF | TGTGCCAGCAGTTCCCCTAGGCGGGACGAGCAGTACTTC
TRBJ2-7 | . | many | 14 | TRBV11-2 | CASSSAVGIQEQYF | TGTGCCAGCAGCTCCGCGGTGGGGATTCAGGAGCAGTACTTC
TRBJ2-7 | . | . | 15 | TRBV7-2 | CASSHDTALSYEQYF | TGTGCCAGCAGCCACGACACGGCGCTGAGTTACGAGCAGTACTTC
TRBJ1-1 | . | . | 11 | TRBV20-1 | CSEGTNTEAFF | TGCAGTGAAGGGACGAACACTGAAGCTTTCTTT
TRBJ2-2 | . | . | 14 | TRBV20-1 | CSAPPGVLTGELFF | TGCAGTGCTCCCCCTGGCGTCCTCACCGGGGAGCTGTTTTTT
TRBJ1-1 | . | . | 14 | TRBV18 | CASSLQGSRTEAFF | TGTGCCAGCTCACTTCAGGGGTCACGGACTGAAGCTTTCTTT
TRBJ2-7 | . | few | 14 | TRBV18 | CASSSSWGTYEQYF | TGTGCCAGCTCATCCTCCTGGGGAACCTACGAGCAGTACTTC
TRBJ2-7 | TRBD1 | many | 13 | TRBV27 | CASSRQGPYEQYF | TGTGCCAGCTCCCGACAGGGACCCTACGAGCAGTACTTC
TRBJ2-7 | TRBD1 | . | 14 | TRBV27 | CASSFEGAGYEQYF | TGTGCCAGCAGTTTCGAGGGGGCGGGCTACGAGCAGTACTTC
TRBJ2-7 | . | . | 15 | TRBV6-2/TRBV6-3 | CASSSLGGVAYEQYF | TGTGCCAGCAGTTCCCTAGGGGGAGTTGCCTACGAGCAGTACTTC
TRBJ2-7 | TRBD1 | once | 15 | TRBV10-1 | CASSEPGQGAYEQYF | TGCGCCAGCAGTGAGCCGGGACAGGGGGCCTACGAGCAGTACTTC
TRBJ2-7 | . | few | 13 | TRBV7-3 | CASSLEASSAQYF | TGTGCCAGCAGCTTAGAGGCTAGCTCGGCGCAGTACTTC
TRBJ1-2 | TRBD1 | . | 13 | TRBV28 | CAGRKQGSYGYTF | TGTGCCGGCAGAAAACAGGGGAGCTATGGCTACACCTTC
TRBJ1-5 | . | many | 13 | TRBV30 | CAWSDGGDQPQHF | TGTGCCTGGAGTGATGGAGGGGATCAGCCCCAGCATTTT
TRBJ2-7 | TRBD2 | many | 15 | TRBV28 | CASSLAAGGVDEQYF | TGTGCCAGCAGCCTTGCGGCGGGAGGTGTCGACGAGCAGTACTTC
TRBJ2-7 | TRBD1 | many | 14 | TRBV2 | CASRGQGVTYEQYF | TGTGCCAGCAGGGGACAGGGGGTGACCTACGAGCAGTACTTC
TRBJ1-1 | . | many | 13 | TRBV5-1 | CASSFGGAAEAFF | TGCGCCAGCAGCTTTGGGGGCGCGGCGGAAGCTTTCTTT
TRBJ2-1 | . | . | 15 | TRBV11-2 | CASSLMSGSYNEQFF | TGTGCCAGCAGCTTAATGAGCGGCTCCTACAATGAGCAGTTCTTC
TRBJ1-4 | . | few | 16 | TRBV3-1 | CASSQDADTANEKLFF | TGTGCCAGCAGCCAAGATGCGGACACCGCTAATGAAAAACTGTTTTTT
TRBJ2-1 | . | . | 13 | TRBV30 | CAWSPRRIDEQFF | TGTGCCTGGAGCCCTAGGAGGATAGATGAGCAGTTCTTC
TRBJ1-2 | TRBD1 | many | 15 | TRBV5-1 | CASSAGTGSYYGYTF | TGCGCCAGCAGCGCCGGGACAGGAAGTTACTATGGCTACACCTTC
TRBJ1-1 | . | few | 15 | TRBV9 | CASSERASLVTEAFF | TGTGCCAGCAGCGAAAGAGCCAGTTTGGTTACCGAAGCTTTCTTT
TRBJ1-1 | TRBD1 | . | 12 | TRBV6-2/TRBV6-3 | CASGTAPTEAFF | TGTGCCAGCGGGACAGCCCCCACTGAAGCTTTCTTT
TRBJ1-2 | . | few | 15 | TRBV5-1 | CASSLNTGSLYGYTF | TGCGCCAGCAGCTTGAATACAGGGAGCCTCTATGGCTACACCTTC
TRBJ2-7 | TRBD1 | . | 14 | TRBV7-9 | CASSSGGDTYEQYF | TGTGCCAGCAGCTCAGGGGGTGACACCTACGAGCAGTACTTC
TRBJ2-2 | . | . | 13 | TRBV20-1 | CSASYFNTGELFF | TGCAGTGCTAGTTACTTTAACACCGGGGAGCTGTTTTTT
TRBJ2-1 | TRBD2 | few | 13 | TRBV30 | CAWERDYYNEQFF | TGTGCCTGGGAGCGGGACTACTACAATGAGCAGTTCTTC
TRBJ1-4 | . | many | 14 | TRBV18 | CASSPSAAGEKLFF | TGTGCCAGCTCACCATCCGCGGCAGGGGAAAAACTGTTTTTT
TRBJ2-2 | . | . | 13 | TRBV20-1 | CSARAVGTGELFF | TGCAGTGCTAGAGCTGTCGGGACCGGGGAGCTGTTTTTT
TRBJ2-7 | . | . | 13 | TRBV7-9 | CASSLARGVEQYF | TGTGCCAGCAGCTTAGCGCGTGGGGTCGAGCAGTACTTC
TRBJ1-4 | . | . | 19 | TRBV20-1 | CSARAPGSESGSLGGKLFF | TGCAGTGCTAGAGCTCCAGGGAGTGAATCCGGGTCTCTGGGCGGAAAACTGTTTTTT
TRBJ2-7 | TRBD2 | . | 16 | TRBV7-2 | CASSLEAGALTYEQYF | TGTGCCAGCAGCTTAGAGGCGGGAGCCCTTACCTACGAGCAGTACTTC
TRBJ2-6 | . | . | 16 | TRBV7-3 | CASSLTTPIGANVLTF | TGTGCCAGCAGCCTCACAACACCTATTGGGGCCAACGTCCTGACTTTC